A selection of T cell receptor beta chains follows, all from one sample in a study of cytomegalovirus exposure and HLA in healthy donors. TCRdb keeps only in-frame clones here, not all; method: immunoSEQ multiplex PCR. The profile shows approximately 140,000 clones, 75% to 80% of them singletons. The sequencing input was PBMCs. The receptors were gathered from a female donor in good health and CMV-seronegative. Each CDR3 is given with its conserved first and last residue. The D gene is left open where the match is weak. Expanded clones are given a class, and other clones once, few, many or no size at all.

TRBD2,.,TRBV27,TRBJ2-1,CATQRTSGGEVAWTEQFF,TGTGCCACCCAAAGGACTAGCGGGGGGGAAGTCGCGTGGACCGAGCAGTTCTTC
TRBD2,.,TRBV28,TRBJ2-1,CASSSWGRETSGRSRREQFF,TGTGCCAGCAGTTCTTGGGGGCGTGAGACTAGCGGGAGGTCTAGGCGTGAGCAGTTCTTC
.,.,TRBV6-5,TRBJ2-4,CASSLQGAKNIQYF,TGTGCCAGCAGCCTCCAGGGGGCCAAAAACATTCAGTACTTC
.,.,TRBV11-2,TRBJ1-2,CASSLDLGQPYGYTF,TGTGCCAGCAGCTTAGATTTGGGGCAGCCCTATGGCTACACCTTC
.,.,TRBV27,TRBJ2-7,CASSPWGVEYEQYF,TGTGCCAGCTCCCCGTGGGGGGTCGAATACGAGCAGTACTTC
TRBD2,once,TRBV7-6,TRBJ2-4,CASSPTTSGRGIAKNIQYF,TGTGCCAGCAGCCCAACGACTAGCGGGAGGGGGATAGCCAAAAACATTCAGTACTTC
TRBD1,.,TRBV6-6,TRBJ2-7,CASSYSQGANEQYF,TGTGCCAGCAGTTACTCCCAGGGGGCGAACGAGCAGTACTTC
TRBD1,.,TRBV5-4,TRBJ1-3,CASSLLGQGARTSGNTIYF,TGTGCCAGCAGCTTGTTGGGACAGGGGGCAAGGACATCTGGAAACACCATATATTTT
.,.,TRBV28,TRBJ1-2,CASSLWGAGYTF,TGTGCCAGCAGTTTATGGGGGGCTGGCTACACCTTC
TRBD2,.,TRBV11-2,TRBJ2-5,CASSGTTSGKVKETQYF,TGTGCCAGCAGCGGAACGACTAGCGGGAAAGTGAAGGAGACCCAGTACTTC
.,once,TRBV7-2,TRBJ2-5,CASSLYWTARGETQYF,TGTGCCAGCAGCCTCTACTGGACAGCCCGGGGAGAGACCCAGTACTTC
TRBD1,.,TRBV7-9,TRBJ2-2,CASSRYQGAGELFF,TGTGCCAGCAGCCGATATCAGGGGGCCGGGGAGCTGTTTTTT
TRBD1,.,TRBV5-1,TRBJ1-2,CASSTQGDGYTF,TGCGCCAGCAGCACCCAGGGGGATGGCTACACCTTC
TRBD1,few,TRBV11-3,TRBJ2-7,CASSSEVTGGTYEQYF,TGTGCCAGCAGCTCAGAGGTGACAGGGGGGACCTACGAGCAGTACTTC
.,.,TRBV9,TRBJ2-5,CASSVGSGQETQYF,TGTGCCAGCAGCGTAGGGTCCGGCCAAGAGACCCAGTACTTC
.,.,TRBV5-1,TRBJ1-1,CASSEAGATEAFF,TGCGCCAGCAGCGAGGCGGGCGCAACTGAAGCTTTCTTT
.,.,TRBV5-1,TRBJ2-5,CASSLVGREQETQYF,TGCGCCAGCAGCTTGGTCGGCAGGGAACAAGAGACCCAGTACTTC
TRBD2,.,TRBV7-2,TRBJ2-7,CASSLVLTGGPSAYEQYF,TGTGCCAGCAGCTTAGTGCTTACGGGAGGGCCCTCCGCCTACGAGCAGTACTTC
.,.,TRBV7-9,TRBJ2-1,CASSSPTDGQFF,TGTGCCAGCAGCTCGCCGACTGATGGGCAGTTCTTC
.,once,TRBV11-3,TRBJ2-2,CASSLIRDTGELFF,TGTGCCAGCAGCTTAATTCGGGACACCGGGGAGCTGTTTTTT
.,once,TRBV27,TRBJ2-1,CASSLSSGDNEQFF,TGTGCCAGCAGTTTATCAAGTGGAGACAATGAGCAGTTCTTC
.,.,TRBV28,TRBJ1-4,CASSYQGGELFF,TGTGCCAGCAGTTACCAAGGAGGGGAATTGTTTTTT
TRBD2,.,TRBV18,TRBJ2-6,CASSPLSGGSSGANVLTF,TGTGCCAGCTCACCACTCAGCGGGGGTTCAAGTGGGGCCAACGTCCTGACTTTC
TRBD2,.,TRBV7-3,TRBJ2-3,CASSLAGGTSGLTDTQYF,TGTGCCAGCAGCTTAGCCGGAGGAACTAGCGGCCTCACAGATACGCAGTATTTT
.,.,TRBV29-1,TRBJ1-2,CSVRAGDTRGYTF,TGCAGCGTTCGGGCAGGGGATACTCGGGGCTACACCTTC
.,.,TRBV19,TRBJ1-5,CASSIGGQRSNQPQHF,TGTGCCAGTAGTATAGGAGGGCAGAGAAGCAATCAGCCCCAGCATTTT
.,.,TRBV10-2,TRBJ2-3,CASSESTGTDTQYF,TGCGCCAGCAGTGAGTCTACGGGCACAGATACGCAGTATTTT